This entry concerns a single T cell receptor (beta chain). The target antigen is unknown. The PCR employed 60 Vbeta primers together with 13 Jbeta primers. This table comes from immunoSEQ multiplex PCR, and its TCRdb copy is limited to in-frame clones, with some not included. Here the sample spans roughly 100,000 clones, roughly 79% being singletons. Unrecorded immune exposures were likely, despite nominal health at sampling. V gave up 1 base and J gave up 7 bases, with 8 bases separating them. Germline V CDR1 and CDR2: MDHEN, SYDVKM. The CDR3 consists of 12 residues. These data originate in a study of cytomegalovirus exposure and HLA in healthy donors. Study background: Most donors, roughly 77% of some 400 genotyped, fell in the Caucasian-associated ancestry cluster.

Overall study findings and caveats: What a later analysis reportedly showed was that an Asian-associated ancestry cluster had fewer N-insertions than the roughly 700-donor mean. Some TCR beta chains (more than 150 of them) were listed as cytomegalovirus-associated.

This sequence originates from a man aged 35 to 55 in good health and CMV-seronegative. The V call is TRBV28, the J call TRBJ2-7; possibly TRBD2 for D (5 bases). The sample comprised PBMCs. This CDR3 is CASSLSSGEQYF. The CDR3 DNA is TGTGCCAGCAGTTTATCCTCGGGGGAGCAGTACTTC.